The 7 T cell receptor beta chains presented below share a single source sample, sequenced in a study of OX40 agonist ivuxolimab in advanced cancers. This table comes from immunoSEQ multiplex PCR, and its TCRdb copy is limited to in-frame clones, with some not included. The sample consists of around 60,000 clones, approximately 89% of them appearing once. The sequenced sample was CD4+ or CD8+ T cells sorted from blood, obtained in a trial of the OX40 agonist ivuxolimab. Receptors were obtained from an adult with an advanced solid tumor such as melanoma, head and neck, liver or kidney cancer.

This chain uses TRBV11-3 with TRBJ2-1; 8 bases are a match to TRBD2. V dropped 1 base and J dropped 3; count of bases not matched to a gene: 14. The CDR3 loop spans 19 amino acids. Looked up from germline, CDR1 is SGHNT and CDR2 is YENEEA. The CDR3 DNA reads TGTGCCAGCAGCTTAGGAGCATATAGGCGGGAGGTGAACTACAATGAGCAGTTCTTC. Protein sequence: CASSLGAYRREVNYNEQFF. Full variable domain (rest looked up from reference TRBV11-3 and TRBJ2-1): EAGVVQSPRYKIIEKKQPVAFWCNPISGHNTLYWYLQNLGQGPELLIRYENEEAVDDSQLPKDRFSAERLKGVDSTLKIQPAELGDSAVYLCASSLGAYRREVNYNEQFFGPGTRLTVL.

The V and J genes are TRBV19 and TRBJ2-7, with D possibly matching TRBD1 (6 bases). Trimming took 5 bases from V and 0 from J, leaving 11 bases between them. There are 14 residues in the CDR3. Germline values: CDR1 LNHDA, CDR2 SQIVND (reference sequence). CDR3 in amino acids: CASSSGTSSYEQYF. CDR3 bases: TGTGCCAGTAGTTCCGGGACAAGCTCCTACGAGCAGTACTTC.

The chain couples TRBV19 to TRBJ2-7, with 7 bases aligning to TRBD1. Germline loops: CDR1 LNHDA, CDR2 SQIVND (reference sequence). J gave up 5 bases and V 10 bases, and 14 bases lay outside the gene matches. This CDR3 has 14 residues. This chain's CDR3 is CATGMTGSANEQYF. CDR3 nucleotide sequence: TGTGCCACCGGGATGACAGGGTCGGCTAACGAGCAGTACTTC.

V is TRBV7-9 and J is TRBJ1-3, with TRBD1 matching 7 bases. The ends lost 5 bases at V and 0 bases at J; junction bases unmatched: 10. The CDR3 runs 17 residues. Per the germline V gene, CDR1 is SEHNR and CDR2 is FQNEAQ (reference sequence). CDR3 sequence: CASSQSPGTVSGNTIYF. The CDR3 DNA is TGTGCCAGCAGCCAATCCCCCGGGACAGTCTCTGGAAACACCATATATTTT.

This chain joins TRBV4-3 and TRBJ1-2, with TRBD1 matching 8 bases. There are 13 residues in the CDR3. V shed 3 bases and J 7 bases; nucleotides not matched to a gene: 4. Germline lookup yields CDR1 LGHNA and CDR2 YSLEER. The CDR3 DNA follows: TGCGCCAGCAGCCAGACAGGGGTCCCTGGCTACACCTTC. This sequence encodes CASSQTGVPGYTF.

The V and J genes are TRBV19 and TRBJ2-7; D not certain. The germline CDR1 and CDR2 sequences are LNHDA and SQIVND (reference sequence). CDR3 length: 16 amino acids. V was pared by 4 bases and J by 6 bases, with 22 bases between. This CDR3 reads CASSTASQSRFTEQYF. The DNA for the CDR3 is TGTGCCAGTAGTACTGCTAGTCAGTCCAGGTTCACCGAGCAGTACTTC.

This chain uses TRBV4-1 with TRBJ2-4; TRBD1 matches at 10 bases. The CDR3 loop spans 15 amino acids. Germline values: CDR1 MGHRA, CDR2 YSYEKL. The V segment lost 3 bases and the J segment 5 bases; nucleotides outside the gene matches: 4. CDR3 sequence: CASSQNDRGQNIQYF. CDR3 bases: TGCGCCAGCAGCCAGAATGACAGGGGGCAAAACATTCAGTACTTC.